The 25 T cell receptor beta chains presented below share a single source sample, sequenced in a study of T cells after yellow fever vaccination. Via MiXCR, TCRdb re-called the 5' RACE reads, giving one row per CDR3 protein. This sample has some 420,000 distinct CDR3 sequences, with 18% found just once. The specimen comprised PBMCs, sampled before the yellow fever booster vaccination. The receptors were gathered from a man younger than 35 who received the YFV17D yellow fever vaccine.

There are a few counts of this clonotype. The CDR3 region is CASSLAGTVNTGELFF. CDR3 DNA: TGTGCCAGCAGCTTAGCAGGGACAGTGAACACCGGGGAGCTGTTTTTT. V and J are TRBV7-6 and TRBJ2-2; TRBD1 aligns across 7 bases. Per germline, CDR1 SGHVS and CDR2 FNYEAQ. This CDR3 comprises 16 residues. Losses at the gene ends were 0 bases for V and 1 base for J; bases not matched to a gene: 2.

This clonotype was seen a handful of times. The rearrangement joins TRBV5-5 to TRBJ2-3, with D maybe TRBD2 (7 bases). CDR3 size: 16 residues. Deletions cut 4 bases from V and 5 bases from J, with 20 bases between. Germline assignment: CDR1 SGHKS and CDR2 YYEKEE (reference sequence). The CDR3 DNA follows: TGTGCCAGCAGCCCCCCCCCACAGGGCGGGGGAGATACGCAGTATTTT. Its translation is CASSPPPQGGGDTQYF.

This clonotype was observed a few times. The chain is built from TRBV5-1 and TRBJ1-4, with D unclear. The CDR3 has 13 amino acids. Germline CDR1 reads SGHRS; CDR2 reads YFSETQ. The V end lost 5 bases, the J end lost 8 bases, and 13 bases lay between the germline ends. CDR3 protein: CASRMGANEKLFF. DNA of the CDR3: TGCGCCAGCAGGATGGGTGCGAACGAAAAACTGTTTTTT.

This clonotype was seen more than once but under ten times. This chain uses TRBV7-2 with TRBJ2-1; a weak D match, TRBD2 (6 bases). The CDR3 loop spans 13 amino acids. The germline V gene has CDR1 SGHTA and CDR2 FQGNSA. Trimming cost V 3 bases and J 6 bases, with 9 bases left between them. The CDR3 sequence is CASSFGEANEQFF. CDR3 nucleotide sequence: TGTGCCAGCAGCTTCGGGGAGGCCAATGAGCAGTTCTTC.

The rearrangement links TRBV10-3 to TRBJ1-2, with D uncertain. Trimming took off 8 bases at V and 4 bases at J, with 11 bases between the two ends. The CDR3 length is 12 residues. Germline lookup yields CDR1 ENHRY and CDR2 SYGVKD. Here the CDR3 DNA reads TGTGCCATCTTCTCGCAGATCTATGGCTACACCTTC. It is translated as CAIFSQIYGYTF.

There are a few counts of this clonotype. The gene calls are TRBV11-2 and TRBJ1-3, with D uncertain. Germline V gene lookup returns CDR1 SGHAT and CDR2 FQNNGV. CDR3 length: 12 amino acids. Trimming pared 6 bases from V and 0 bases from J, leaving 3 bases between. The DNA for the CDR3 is TGTGCCAGCAGGGTCTCTGGAAACACCATATATTTT. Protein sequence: CASRVSGNTIYF.

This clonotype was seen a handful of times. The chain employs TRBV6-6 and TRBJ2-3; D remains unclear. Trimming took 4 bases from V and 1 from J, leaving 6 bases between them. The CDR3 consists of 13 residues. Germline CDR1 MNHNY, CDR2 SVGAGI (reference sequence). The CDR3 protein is CASSLTRTDTQYF. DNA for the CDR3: TGTGCCAGCAGTTTAACCCGCACAGATACGCAGTATTTT.

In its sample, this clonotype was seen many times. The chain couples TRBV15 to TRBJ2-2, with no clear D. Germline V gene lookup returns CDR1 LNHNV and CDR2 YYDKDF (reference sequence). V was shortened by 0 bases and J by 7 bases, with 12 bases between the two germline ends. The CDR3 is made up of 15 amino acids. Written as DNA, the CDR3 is TGTGCCACCAGCAGAGATCGAGAATGGGACGGGGAGCTGTTTTTT. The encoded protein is CATSRDREWDGELFF. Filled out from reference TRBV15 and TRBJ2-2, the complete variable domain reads DAMVIQNPRYQVTQFGKPVTLSCSQTLNHNVMYWYQQKSSQAPKLLFHYYDKDFNNEADTPDNFQSRRPNTSFCFLDIRSPGLGDTAMYLCATSRDREWDGELFFGEGSRLTVL.

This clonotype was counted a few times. CDR3 in DNA: TGTGCCAGCAGCCTCTGGACTAGCCGGGAGACCCAGTACTTC. Translation: CASSLWTSRETQYF. V usage is TRBV7-2 and J usage is TRBJ2-5; 8 positions agree with TRBD2. The V gene's germline CDR1 is SGHTA and CDR2 FQGNSA. V dropped 5 bases and J dropped 5; count of bases not matched to a gene: 7. This CDR3 comprises 14 residues.

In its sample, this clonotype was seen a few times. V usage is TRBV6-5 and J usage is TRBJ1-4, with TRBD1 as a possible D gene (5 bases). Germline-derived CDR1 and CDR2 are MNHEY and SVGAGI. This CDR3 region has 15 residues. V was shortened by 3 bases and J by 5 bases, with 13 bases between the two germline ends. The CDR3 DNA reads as TGTGCCAGCAGTTATACCGGGACCGGGAATGAAAAACTGTTTTTT. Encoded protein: CASSYTGTGNEKLFF.

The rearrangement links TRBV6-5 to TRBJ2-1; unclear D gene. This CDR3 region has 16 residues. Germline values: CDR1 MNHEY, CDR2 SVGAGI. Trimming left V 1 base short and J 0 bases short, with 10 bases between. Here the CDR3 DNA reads TGTGCCAGCAGTTACTATGGATTCGACTCCTACAATGAGCAGTTCTTC. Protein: CASSYYGFDSYNEQFF.

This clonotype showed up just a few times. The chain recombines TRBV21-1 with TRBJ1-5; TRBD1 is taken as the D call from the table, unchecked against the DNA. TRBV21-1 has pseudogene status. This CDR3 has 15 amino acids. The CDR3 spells CASRPGRTPGQPQHF. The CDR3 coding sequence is TGTGCCAGCAGGCCGGGACGGACACCTGGTCAGCCCCAGCATTTT.

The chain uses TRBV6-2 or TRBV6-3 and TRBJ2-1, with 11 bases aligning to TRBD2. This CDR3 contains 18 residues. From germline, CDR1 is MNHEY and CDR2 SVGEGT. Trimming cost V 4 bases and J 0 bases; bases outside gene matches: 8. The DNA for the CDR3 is TGTGCCAGCAGTTTCCTAGCGGGGGGCCCGAGCTCCTACAATGAGCAGTTCTTC. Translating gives CASSFLAGGPSSYNEQFF.

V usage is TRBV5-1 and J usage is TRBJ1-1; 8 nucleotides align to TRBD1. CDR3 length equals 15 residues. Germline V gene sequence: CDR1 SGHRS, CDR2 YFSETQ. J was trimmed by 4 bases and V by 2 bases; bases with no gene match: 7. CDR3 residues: CASSLTGGVATEAFF. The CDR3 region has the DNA TGCGCCAGCAGCTTAACAGGGGGTGTGGCCACTGAAGCTTTCTTT.

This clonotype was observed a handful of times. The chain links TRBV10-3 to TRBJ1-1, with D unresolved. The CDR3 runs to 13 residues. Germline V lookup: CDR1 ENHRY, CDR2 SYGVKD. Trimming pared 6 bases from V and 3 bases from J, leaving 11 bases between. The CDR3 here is CAIRDNMDTEAFF. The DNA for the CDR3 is TGTGCCATCAGAGACAACATGGACACTGAAGCTTTCTTT.

The chain's CDR3 is CASPGQGLQETQYF. CDR3 bases: TGTGCCAGCCCTGGGCAGGGGCTACAAGAGACCCAGTACTTC. The chain joins TRBV7-2 to TRBJ2-5, with D possibly matching TRBD1 (6 bases). Germline V lookup: CDR1 SGHTA, CDR2 FQGNSA. Trimming removed 8 bases at V and 2 bases at J, with 15 bases between. CDR3 size: 14 residues.

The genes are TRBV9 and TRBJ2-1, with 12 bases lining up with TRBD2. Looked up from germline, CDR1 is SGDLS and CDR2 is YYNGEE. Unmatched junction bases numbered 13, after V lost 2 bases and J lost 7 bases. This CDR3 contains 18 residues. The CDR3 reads CASSVQLPGLAGVNEQFF. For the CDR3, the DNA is TGTGCCAGCAGCGTGCAGCTCCCGGGACTAGCGGGTGTTAATGAGCAGTTCTTC.

CDR3: CASSPGTPNQPQHF. CDR3 coding DNA: TGTGCCAGCAGCCCAGGGACACCAAATCAGCCCCAGCATTTT. The V gene is TRBV7-9, the J gene TRBJ1-5; D possibly corresponds to TRBD1 (6 bases). V gave up 5 bases and J gave up 4 bases, with 12 bases separating them. CDR3 length: 14 residues. In germline, CDR1 is SEHNR, CDR2 FQNEAQ (reference sequence).

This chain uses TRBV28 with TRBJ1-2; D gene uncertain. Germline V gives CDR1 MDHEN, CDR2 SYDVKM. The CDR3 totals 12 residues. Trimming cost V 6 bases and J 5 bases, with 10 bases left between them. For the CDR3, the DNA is TGTGCCAGCAGCCTGAGGGTTTATGGCTACACCTTC. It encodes CASSLRVYGYTF.

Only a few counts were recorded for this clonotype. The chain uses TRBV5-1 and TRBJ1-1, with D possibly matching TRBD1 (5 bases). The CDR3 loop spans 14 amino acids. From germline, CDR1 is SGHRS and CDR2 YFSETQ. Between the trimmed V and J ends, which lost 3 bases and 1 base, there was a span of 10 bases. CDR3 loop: CASSWDGGNTEAFF. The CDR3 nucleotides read TGCGCCAGCAGCTGGGACGGTGGGAACACTGAAGCTTTCTTT.

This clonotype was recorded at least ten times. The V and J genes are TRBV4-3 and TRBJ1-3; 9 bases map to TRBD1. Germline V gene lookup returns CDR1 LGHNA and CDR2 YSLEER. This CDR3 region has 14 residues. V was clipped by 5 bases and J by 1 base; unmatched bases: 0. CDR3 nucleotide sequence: TGCGCCAGCAGCGGACAGGGGTCTGGAAACACCATATATTTT. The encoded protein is CASSGQGSGNTIYF.

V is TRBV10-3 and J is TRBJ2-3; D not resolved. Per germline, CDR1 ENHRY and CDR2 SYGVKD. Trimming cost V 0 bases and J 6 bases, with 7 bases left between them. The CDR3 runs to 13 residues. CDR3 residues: CAISESQGDTQYF. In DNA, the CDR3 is TGTGCCATCAGTGAGTCCCAAGGGGATACGCAGTATTTT.

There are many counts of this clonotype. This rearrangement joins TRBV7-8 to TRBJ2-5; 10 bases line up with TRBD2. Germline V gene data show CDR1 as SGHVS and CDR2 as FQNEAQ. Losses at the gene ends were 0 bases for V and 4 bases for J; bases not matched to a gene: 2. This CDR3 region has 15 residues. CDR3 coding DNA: TGTGCCAGCAGCTTAGCGCCTAGCGGGGGAGAGACCCAGTACTTC. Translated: CASSLAPSGGETQYF. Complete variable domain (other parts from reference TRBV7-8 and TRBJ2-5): GAGVSQSPRYKVAKRGQDVALRCDPISGHVSLFWYQQALGQGPEFLTYFQNEAQLDKSGLPSDRFFAERPEGSVSTLKIQRTQQEDSAVYLCASSLAPSGGETQYFGPGTRLLVL.

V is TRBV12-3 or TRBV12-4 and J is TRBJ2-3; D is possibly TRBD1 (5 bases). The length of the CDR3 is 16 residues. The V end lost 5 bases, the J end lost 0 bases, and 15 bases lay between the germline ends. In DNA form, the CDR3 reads TGTGCCAGCAGTAAAGGGGTTTTTACTAGCACAGATACGCAGTATTTT. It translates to CASSKGVFTSTDTQYF.

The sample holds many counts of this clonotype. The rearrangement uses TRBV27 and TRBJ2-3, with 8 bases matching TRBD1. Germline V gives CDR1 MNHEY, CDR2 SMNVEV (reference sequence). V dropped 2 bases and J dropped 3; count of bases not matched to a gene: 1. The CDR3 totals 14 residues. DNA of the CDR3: TGTGCCAGCAGTTTAAGGGACAGGACAGATACGCAGTATTTT. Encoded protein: CASSLRDRTDTQYF.